The rows below give T cell receptor beta chains drawn from one sample of a study of Ad26.COV2.S vaccination and SARS-CoV-2 variants. Clones were sequenced by immunoSEQ multiplex PCR, and TCRdb holds only the in-frame ones, with some missing. The sample has 300,000 to 500,000 clones, approximately 91% seen once. The source was peripheral blood, collected in a trial of Ad26.COV2.S vaccine versus placebo. Receptors originate from a person between 18 and 65 years old who received the Ad26.COV2.S COVID-19 vaccine or a placebo. Both conserved end residues are part of each CDR3. The D gene is left open where the match is weak. Clone size appears in some rows only: once, few, many, or a class for an expanded clone.

TRBD1	TRBV30	TRBJ1-1	-	CAQQQGLDTEAFF	TGTGCACAACAACAGGGGCTAGATACTGAAGCTTTCTTT
-	TRBV2	TRBJ1-5	-	CASSRTVYSNQPQHF	TGTGCCAGCAGCCGGACCGTTTATAGCAATCAGCCCCAGCATTTT
-	TRBV6-1	TRBJ1-5	-	CASSEGLSSNQPQHF	TGTGCCAGCAGTGAGGGGTTGTCGAGCAATCAGCCCCAGCATTTT
TRBD1	TRBV10-3	TRBJ1-2	-	CAIRYRGGNGYTF	TGTGCCATCAGATACAGGGGAGGAAATGGCTACACCTTC
-	TRBV21-1	TRBJ1-4	-	CASSKNRATNEKLFF	TGTGCCAGCAGCAAAAACAGAGCAACTAATGAAAAACTGTTTTTT
-	TRBV10-3	TRBJ1-3	-	CAISESPFGPGNTIYF	TGTGCCATCAGTGAGTCCCCCTTTGGACCTGGAAACACCATATATTTT
TRBD2	TRBV25-1	TRBJ2-3	once	CASSDVVVGGGADTQYF	TGTGCCAGCAGTGACGTCGTGGTCGGCGGGGGAGCAGATACGCAGTATTTT
-	TRBV5-5	TRBJ1-2	-	CASRRDLGPGYGYTF	TGTGCCAGCAGACGAGATTTGGGGCCTGGGTATGGCTACACCTTC
-	TRBV12-3/TRBV12-4	TRBJ1-1	-	CASSEQGVEAFF	TGTGCCAGCAGTGAACAGGGTGTTGAAGCTTTCTTT
TRBD1	TRBV19	TRBJ1-2	once	CASTGQGVGYTF	TGTGCCAGTACCGGACAGGGGGTTGGCTACACCTTC
TRBD2	TRBV2	TRBJ2-1	few	CASSGIAGYEQFF	TGTGCCAGCAGTGGAATAGCGGGGTATGAGCAGTTCTTC
-	TRBV5-1	TRBJ1-1	-	CASSLGGLDMNTEAFF	TGCGCCAGCAGCTTGGGAGGGTTGGACATGAACACTGAAGCTTTCTTT
-	TRBV10-2	TRBJ1-2	once	CASSGSFYGYTF	TGCGCCAGCAGTGGCAGTTTCTATGGCTACACCTTC
TRBD1	TRBV10-1	TRBJ2-1	-	CASRETGPFF	TGCGCCAGCAGAGAGACAGGGCCGTTCTTC
-	TRBV15	TRBJ2-3	-	CATNEEGSRHTQYF	TGTGCCACCAACGAGGAAGGGAGCAGGCATACGCAGTATTTT
-	TRBV4-3	TRBJ2-3	-	CASSQVPGSRPDTQYF	TGCGCCAGCAGCCAAGTACCAGGAAGTCGGCCAGATACGCAGTATTTT
TRBD1	TRBV3-1/TRBV3-2	TRBJ2-5	-	CASSQHPWDSQETQYF	TGTGCCAGCAGCCAACATCCCTGGGACAGCCAAGAGACCCAGTACTTC
-	TRBV6-5	TRBJ2-7	-	CASSYQDSASSEQYF	TGTGCCAGCAGTTACCAGGACAGTGCGTCTTCCGAGCAGTACTTC
-	TRBV10-3	TRBJ1-1	-	CAISESRTEAFF	TGTGCCATCAGTGAGTCCCGGACAGAGGCTTTCTTT
-	TRBV14	TRBJ2-7	-	CASSQGWGRYEQYF	TGTGCCAGCAGCCAAGGCTGGGGCCGCTACGAGCAGTACTTC
TRBD1	TRBV7-2	TRBJ1-4	-	CASSIQGLDEKLFF	TGTGCCAGCAGCATACAGGGGTTGGATGAAAAACTGTTTTTT
TRBD1	TRBV13	TRBJ2-7	few	CASSPDRERREQYF	TGTGCCAGCAGTCCCGACAGGGAACGTCGCGAGCAGTACTTC
-	TRBV6-6	TRBJ1-1	-	CASRGGTEAFF	TGTGCCAGTCGAGGGGGGACTGAAGCTTTCTTT
-	TRBV18	TRBJ1-1	-	CASSPTTNTEAFF	TGTGCCAGCTCCCCCACAACAAACACTGAAGCTTTCTTT
-	TRBV10-1	TRBJ2-1	-	CASSEAGRDEQFF	TGCGCCAGCAGTGAAGCAGGGCGGGATGAGCAGTTCTTC